This T cell receptor (beta chain) was found in a study of blood T cell repertoires in COVID-19. On this clone: One end of the junction varies from germline; a read error may be responsible.

Profiling relied on immunoSEQ multiplex PCR, and the TCRdb table lists in-frame clones only, not all of them. The table lists 200,000 or so clones, 80% to 90% of them singletons, with 4.5% to 6% in the top ten. The V gene's germline CDR1 is SEHNR and CDR2 FQNEAQ (reference sequence). The CDR3 is 15 amino acids. The chain joins TRBV7-9 to TRBJ2-2; 7 nucleotides match TRBD2. The clonotype was recovered from a woman between 65 and 79 years old with active or convalescent COVID-19. The sequenced material came from peripheral blood. In DNA, the CDR3 is TGTGCCAGCAGCATAGCGGGCAGGCCAACCGGGGAGCTGTTTTTT. Amino acids: CASSIAGRPTGELFF.